Listed below are T cell receptor beta chains from one sample, sequenced in a study of identical twins. Via MiXCR, TCRdb re-called the 5' RACE reads, giving one row per CDR3 protein. The sample includes a few hundred thousand distinct CDR3 sequences, about 8% of them seen just once. These data also featured in a second study, about yellow fever vaccine responses in identical twins.

Input material: CD8+ T cells sorted from blood. The receptors stem from a woman aged 18-29 years in good health. Each CDR3 is given with its conserved first and last residue. The D gene is left open where the match is weak. Expanded clones get a size class; other rows say once, few or many, or leave the size out.

d_gene,abundance,v_gene,j_gene,CDR3nt,CDR3aa
TRBD1,-,TRBV27,TRBJ1-5,TGTGCCAGCAGACCGACGGAATCAGGGGGAGCAAATCAGCCCCAGCATTTT,CASRPTESGGANQPQHF
TRBD2,many,TRBV28,TRBJ2-3,TGTGCCAGCAGTACAGCGGGAGGGCCGGAGACAGATACGCAGTATTTT,CASSTAGGPETDTQYF
-,few,TRBV10-3,TRBJ2-1,TGTGCCATCAGTGATAGGGGGTCGTCCTACAATGAGCAGTTCTTC,CAISDRGSSYNEQFF
TRBD2,few,TRBV7-2,TRBJ2-7,TGTGCCAGCAGCTCACCGGGACTAGTTCGCGAGCAGTACTTC,CASSSPGLVREQYF
-,many,TRBV7-6,TRBJ2-7,TGTGCCAGCAGCTTAGCCCCCGGACCTAACTCCTACGAGCAGTACTTC,CASSLAPGPNSYEQYF
-,few,TRBV29-1,TRBJ2-7,TGCAGCGTTGAAGATCGTAACAGGCAGGGAGAACGCGAGCAGTACTTC,CSVEDRNRQGEREQYF
-,many,TRBV4-2,TRBJ1-6,TGTGCCAGCAGCCAAGATTCCCTCTCCTATAATTCACCCCTCCACTTT,CASSQDSLSYNSPLHF
-,many,TRBV5-6,TRBJ2-7,TGTGCCAGCAGCTTTCGCGACGAGCAGTACTTC,CASSFRDEQYF
TRBD2,many,TRBV10-3,TRBJ2-1,TGTGCCATCAGTGAGGGTAGCGGGAGGGACCCCTTCTCCTACAATGAGCAGTTCTTC,CAISEGSGRDPFSYNEQFF
-,few,TRBV6-1,TRBJ2-7,TGTGCCAGCAGTGGGGGACGGAACTCCTACGAGCAGTACTTC,CASSGGRNSYEQYF
-,many,TRBV18,TRBJ2-7,TGTGCCAGCTCACCACCCCTGCGCCAGGGTAAGGCCGAGCAGTACTTC,CASSPPLRQGKAEQYF
-,-,TRBV15,TRBJ1-6,TGTGCCACCAGCAGAGATCGGAATTCACCCCTCCACTTT,CATSRDRNSPLHF
-,-,TRBV11-2,TRBJ2-5,TGTGCCAGCAGCTCAACCCTCTACCAAGAGACCCAGTACTTC,CASSSTLYQETQYF
-,-,TRBV6-5,TRBJ1-1,TGTGCCAGCAGTTACGTTGAGGGGAACACTGAAGCTTTCTTT,CASSYVEGNTEAFF
-,-,TRBV20-1,TRBJ2-1,TGCAGTGCTAGAGGGGACCTATACTCCTACAATGAGCAGTTCTTC,CSARGDLYSYNEQFF
-,many,TRBV3-1,TRBJ2-5,TGTGCCAGCAGCCGACAGCCACAAGAGACCCAGTACTTC,CASSRQPQETQYF
-,many,TRBV27,TRBJ1-5,TGTGCCAGCAGTTTATGGACAGGCAATCAGCCCCAGCATTTT,CASSLWTGNQPQHF
TRBD1,-,TRBV20-1,TRBJ2-2,TGCAGTGCTAGAGTCCCGGACAGGGTCGGGGAGCTGTTTTTT,CSARVPDRVGELFF
-,-,TRBV2,TRBJ2-1,TGTGCCAGCAGAGGCTTAGGGCAGTTCTTC,CASRGLGQFF
-,-,TRBV7-3,TRBJ2-3,TGTGCCAGCAGCTTAGCAGCCTCTATCCACACAGATACGCAGTATTTT,CASSLAASIHTDTQYF
-,many,TRBV4-1,TRBJ2-7,TGCGCCAGCAGCCAAGTTAGTTCCTACGAGCAGTACTTC,CASSQVSSYEQYF
-,-,TRBV29-1,TRBJ2-1,TGCAGCGTTGTTAGGGGCCTCCCCAATGAGCAGTTCTTC,CSVVRGLPNEQFF
-,few,TRBV29-1,TRBJ2-7,TGCAGCGTTGAAGTCGCCGACCAGGAGGTCTACGAGCAGTACTTC,CSVEVADQEVYEQYF
-,-,TRBV6-2/TRBV6-3,TRBJ2-2,TGTGCCAGCACCTTTTGGGATTTGACCGGGGAGCTGTTTTTT,CASTFWDLTGELFF
-,few,TRBV20-1,TRBJ2-7,TGCAGTGCCCCGGACCCTTCCTACGAGCAGTACTTC,CSAPDPSYEQYF
TRBD1,many,TRBV2,TRBJ2-2,TGTGCCAGCAGTGGGCAGGACAGGGTTGGCGGGGAGCTGTTTTTT,CASSGQDRVGGELFF
-,few,TRBV6-2/TRBV6-3,TRBJ2-7,TGTGCCAGCAGTTCGGGACCAACCCGGTCGGAGCAGTACTTC,CASSSGPTRSEQYF
-,-,TRBV13,TRBJ2-7,TGTACCAGCAGCTTTACCACCGGGTTGGGACGCGAAAACCCCTTTTTGAGGTTC,CTSSFTTGLGRENPFLRF
TRBD1,many,TRBV7-9,TRBJ1-4,TGTGCCAGCCCCGTCCGGGGACAGGAGGGAGAAAAACTGTTTTTT,CASPVRGQEGEKLFF
-,many,TRBV11-2,TRBJ1-5,TGTGCCAGCAGCTTATGGGGTGGGGTGGATCAGCCCCAGCATTTT,CASSLWGGVDQPQHF
TRBD2,many,TRBV15,TRBJ2-5,TGTGCCACCAGCAGAGATCTGGGACTAGAAGAGACCCAGTACTTC,CATSRDLGLEETQYF
TRBD2,many,TRBV29-1,TRBJ2-7,TGCAGCGTTGAAATGATGGGACTAGGGGGATACGAGCAGTACTTC,CSVEMMGLGGYEQYF
TRBD1,many,TRBV10-3,TRBJ2-7,TGTGCCATCAGGAGGGACAGTAGGTACGAGCAGTACTTC,CAIRRDSRYEQYF
-,few,TRBV27,TRBJ2-4,TGTGCCAGCAGTAGACAGGGTAGTAGCGGTATAGCCAAAAACATTCAGTACTTC,CASSRQGSSGIAKNIQYF
TRBD2,-,TRBV29-1,TRBJ2-3,TGCAGCGTTGAGATCCGGCTAGCGGGGTTCTCCAAGTATTTT,CSVEIRLAGFSKYF
-,-,TRBV4-2,TRBJ2-7,TGTGCCAGCAGCCAAGAGGAAGGGTTCTACGAGCAGTACTTC,CASSQEEGFYEQYF
-,few,TRBV27,TRBJ2-7,TGTGCCAGCAGAGGCCGGGACTCCTACGAGCAGTACTTC,CASRGRDSYEQYF
-,few,TRBV20-1,TRBJ1-1,TGCAGTGCTAGGGCGAACACTGAAGCTTTCTTT,CSARANTEAFF
TRBD2,few,TRBV4-2,TRBJ2-5,TGTGCCAGCAGCCAGGTTCCGGGGGGTCAAGAGACCCAGTACTTC,CASSQVPGGQETQYF
-,-,TRBV2,TRBJ2-5,TGTGCCAGCAGTGATGGATGGGACCGGGAGACCCAGTACTTC,CASSDGWDRETQYF
TRBD2,-,TRBV13,TRBJ2-3,TGTGCCAGCCAAAGTCGCGGGGGGGGCACAGATACGCAGTATTTT,CASQSRGGGTDTQYF
-,few,TRBV2,TRBJ1-2,TGTGCCAGCAGTGAAGCGGCCACAGGGTCTAGGTATGGCTACACCTTC,CASSEAATGSRYGYTF
-,many,TRBV7-9,TRBJ1-5,TGTGCCAGCAGCTCGCCCGGTCGGGATCAGCCCCAGCATTTT,CASSSPGRDQPQHF
-,few,TRBV7-8,TRBJ2-7,TGTGCCAGCAGCTCCGGAGGGGGGGCGCTCGAGCAGTACTTC,CASSSGGGALEQYF
-,few,TRBV29-1,TRBJ2-2,TGCAGCGTTGAAAGTGACAACACCGGGGAGCTGTTTTTT,CSVESDNTGELFF
-,-,TRBV4-3,TRBJ2-7,TGCGCCAGCAGCCTCTGGCTGGCCTACGAGCAGTACTTC,CASSLWLAYEQYF
TRBD2,-,TRBV12-3/TRBV12-4,TRBJ2-7,TGTGCCAGCAGTTTACTAGCGGGAGGAAGGGAGCAGTACTTC,CASSLLAGGREQYF
TRBD1,few,TRBV7-9,TRBJ2-5,TGTGCCAGCAGCAGTGGGGACAGGGAGGCCCAAGAGACCCAGTACTTC,CASSSGDREAQETQYF
-,-,TRBV11-3,TRBJ2-1,TGTGCCAGCAGCTCTATCACGGACAATGAGCAGTTCTTC,CASSSITDNEQFF
TRBD2,many,TRBV6-2/TRBV6-3,TRBJ2-1,TGTGCCAGCAGTTACCACCTCCTAGCGGGAACCTACAATGAGCAGTTCTTC,CASSYHLLAGTYNEQFF
TRBD2,many,TRBV12-3/TRBV12-4,TRBJ2-1,TGTGCCAGCAGTGACACGGGACTAGGGACTCATGAGCAGTTCTTC,CASSDTGLGTHEQFF
TRBD2,many,TRBV4-3,TRBJ2-7,TGCGCCAGCAGCCCTCGACAGCCCCCGCGGGAGTTCGAGCAGTACTTC,CASSPRQPPREFEQYF
-,-,TRBV27,TRBJ1-1,TGTGCCAGCAGTTTATTGTCTCAGGGAGGGAACACTGAAGCTTTCTTT,CASSLLSQGGNTEAFF
TRBD2,few,TRBV6-2/TRBV6-3,TRBJ2-1,TGTGCCAGCAACTCTGGGGACTACAGCGGGAGTTTCCGATACAATGAGCAGTTCTTC,CASNSGDYSGSFRYNEQFF
-,many,TRBV28,TRBJ2-5,TGTGCCAGCGCAGACAGTCAAGAGACCCAGTACTTC,CASADSQETQYF
-,few,TRBV10-3,TRBJ1-1,TGTGCCATCACGGCGGGGGCGCAAGCTTTCTTT,CAITAGAQAFF
-,-,TRBV15,TRBJ2-7,TGTGCCACCAGCAGTGGGACGGATACCTACGAGCAGTACTTC,CATSSGTDTYEQYF
-,few,TRBV20-1,TRBJ2-1,TGCAGTGCTAGCGAACAGGGCGATGAGCAGTTCTTC,CSASEQGDEQFF
TRBD1,few,TRBV10-3,TRBJ1-5,TGTGCCACCTGGACAGGGGCAACCAATCAGCCCCAGCATTTT,CATWTGATNQPQHF